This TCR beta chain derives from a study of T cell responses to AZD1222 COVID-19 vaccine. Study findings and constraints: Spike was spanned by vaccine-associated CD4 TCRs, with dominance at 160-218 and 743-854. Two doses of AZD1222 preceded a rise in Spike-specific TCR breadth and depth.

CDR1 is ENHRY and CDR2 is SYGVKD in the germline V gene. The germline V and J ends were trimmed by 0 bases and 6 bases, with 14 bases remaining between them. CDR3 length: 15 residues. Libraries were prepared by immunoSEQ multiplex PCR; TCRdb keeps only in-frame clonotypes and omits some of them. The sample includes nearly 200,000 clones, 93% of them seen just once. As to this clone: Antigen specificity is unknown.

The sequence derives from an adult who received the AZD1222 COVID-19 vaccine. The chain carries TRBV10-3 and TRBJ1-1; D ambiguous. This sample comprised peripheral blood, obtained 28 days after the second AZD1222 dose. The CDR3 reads CAISESSVVAPEAFF. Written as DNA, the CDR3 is TGTGCCATCAGTGAGTCGTCCGTGGTAGCCCCTGAAGCTTTCTTT.